Here is one T cell receptor (beta chain) with its context. The data were obtained in a study of blood T cell repertoires in COVID-19. Across the study: Samples taken during acute and convalescent COVID-19 were collected in the United States, Italy and Spain. PBMCs, B-cell-depleted T cells, or T cells were the source of the cDNA or gDNA that made up the material.

The germline V and J ends were trimmed by 4 bases and 9 bases, with 13 bases remaining between them. This CDR3 comprises 13 residues. From germline, CDR1 is MNHEY and CDR2 SVGAGI. Per the original methods: By means of reference gene primer amplification, nucleated cell counts were estimated. Method: immunoSEQ multiplex PCR; TCRdb's copy keeps in-frame clones and lacks some. The D gene and trimming were derived from the DNA, and the V and J assignments and clone size from that table. The data hold roughly 32,000 clones, with around 88% observed a single time. The receptor was derived from a human donor in a cohort sampled during active COVID-19. The rearrangement joins TRBV6-5 to TRBJ2-1; D might be TRBD1 (6 bases). The material sequenced was peripheral blood. CDR3 protein: CASSLLQGTEQFF. CDR3 sequence (DNA): TGTGCCAGCAGTTTACTACAGGGAACTGAGCAGTTCTTC.